This entry features one T cell receptor (beta chain) sequence. These data are taken from a study of blood T cell repertoires in COVID-19. Across the whole study: Samples of COVID-19 (acute and convalescent) were obtained from the United States, Italy and Spain. PBMCs, B-cell-depleted T cells, or T cells provided the cDNA or gDNA that made up the material.

Per the original methods: Reference gene primers were amplified, and this amplification served to estimate nucleated cell counts. Here immunoSEQ multiplex PCR was the method, and the copy in TCRdb shows in-frame clones only, minus some. D and trimming come from the DNA, and the V and J calls and clone size come from that table. The sample lists roughly 99,000 clones; approximately 85% were seen once. With 3 bases clipped from V and 6 bases from J, the junction kept 7 bases outside the gene matches. CDR3 length equals 15 residues. The germline CDR1 and CDR2 sequences are SNHLY and FYNNEI. The sample taken for sequencing was peripheral blood. The sequence was collected from an elderly woman with active or convalescent COVID-19. The chain recombines TRBV2 with TRBJ2-2; 7 bases are a match to TRBD2. The CDR3 nucleotides are TGTGCCAGCAGTGATGGGGGGGTCGTCGCCGGGGAGCTGTTTTTT. This gives the protein CASSDGGVVAGELFF.